This TCR beta chain originates from a study of blood T cells in healthy people across ages (dated by TCRdb to between 2014 and 2017). About the investigation overall: In model experiments, template switching captured roughly one uniquely barcoded TCR beta cDNA molecule for every two T cells. Using deep sequencing normalized with unique cDNA molecular identifiers, the study measured how TCR beta repertoire diversity changes with age. Donors were grouped into four age groups: young (average 16 years), middle-aged (around 39), aged (62) and long-lived (around 82). Two additional independent replicas of 1 million unique cDNA reads from the same blood draw were analyzed for two donors (one aged 18 to 29 and one aged 80 or older). Points the paper makes about the study in general: Estimates of total diversity based on one million sequenced T cells were regarded as lower bounds and as underestimates. As age increased, observed TCR beta diversity per million T cells dropped in a roughly linear way, and a significant reduction was already evident by age roughly 40. Compared with the aged group, more naive CD4+ T cells, fewer expanded clones and increased TCR diversity were shown by the long-lived group, suggesting age selection. Because donor CMV infection status was unknown, age-related changes in expanded clonotypes were potentially confounded. Because profiling used bulk unsorted PBMCs, naive and antigen-experienced compartments could not be compared conclusively. Observed TCR beta diversity correlated strongly with the percentage of naive T cells measured by flow cytometry.

Libraries were built with 5' RACE. Sequencing used an Illumina HiSeq 2500. A second PCR of about 6 to 11 cycles was run with a J-beta primer mix and a sample-barcoded 5' primer. Each TCR beta cDNA molecule received a unique molecular identifier from a template-switch 5' adaptor carrying 12 random nucleotides. Each sample yielded at least 2.5 million CDR3-containing paired-end reads. The Mint cDNA synthesis kit, primed by a TRBC-specific oligonucleotide, was used to synthesize first-strand cDNA from all RNA. Following uracil-DNA glycosylase treatment, a first 18-cycle PCR with universal primers M1SS and BC2_uni_R was performed on all cDNA. The paper's processing steps were these. For normalization, 1 million high-quality reads were randomly selected from each sample, with every read carrying a distinct molecular identifier. Reads with shared molecular identifiers were discarded instead of being binned into consensus sequences. MiTCR, with a Q25 quality threshold and the strictest error-elimination algorithm, was used for CDR3 identification, clonotype clustering and error correction. Lower-bound total TCR beta diversity was estimated with a nonparametric unseen species model using Euler transformation. TCRdb redid the processing of the public reads, applying fastp at Q25 and MiXCR, and retained in-frame beta chains. Duplicate CDR3 protein sequences are folded into a single record with the most common DNA and genes. For this entry, the V and J calls and clone size follow TCRdb and not the study's own pipeline. This sample has about 800,000 distinct CDR3 sequences in its table, and 25% of those were observed once. The top ten constitute under 4.5% of the sample.

The germline V gene gives CDR1 as SGHTA and CDR2 as FQGTGA. The CDR3 numbers 14 residues from cysteine through phenylalanine. Only CDR3 DNA is held: 42 bases, read in frame from base 1. V gives up 0 bases and J gives up 1 base, and the segment between their germline ends measures 6 bases. In its sample, this clonotype was seen many times. The clone's antigen remains unknown. No clone much larger than this one lies a single base away; base qualities are absent. The roughly 42 donors, aged about 6 to 95 years, were systemically healthy Caucasian individuals from Russia. About 10 milliliters of peripheral blood were collected from each donor into EDTA-treated Vacutainer tubes. PBMCs were isolated by Ficoll-Paque density-gradient centrifugation, with at least 6 million obtained per sample. Total RNA, at least 6 micrograms per sample, was extracted from PBMCs with Trizol reagent. For every donor, flow cytometry on a PBMC aliquot measured the percentage of naive CD45RAhigh/CD27high T cells.

In addition, the sample was reused for a study of T cells of mothers and their children. Per that second paper: Nine systemically healthy Caucasian individuals served as donors, namely three mothers together with their six children. cDNA synthesis consumed the entire amount of extracted RNA, loaded at around 1.4 ug RNA in each 15 ul reaction. In the second PCR, the M1S primer introduced both the sample barcodes and 2-4 random nucleotides. Over 9 million TCR beta CDR3 reads came from each mother, compared with approximately 2.8 million reads from each child. In both related and unrelated pairs, thymic selection shapes the output of TCR recombination in a similar way, with inherited differences having only a minor effect. Normalized repertoire overlap was always found to be slightly, but never significantly, higher in related mother-child pairs than in unrelated mother-child pairs. With a sensitivity of approximately 100 clones per million clonotypes, no persistent microchimeric T cell clones were detected. To look for features that set related mother-child pairs apart from unrelated individuals, the researchers ran deep NGS to compare the TCR beta repertoires of mothers and children. On average, the children were approximately 11 +/- 4 years old, while the mothers were around 42 +/- 4 years old. After adapter ligation was performed with NEBNext reagents, the libraries were sequenced on an Illumina HiSeq 2000 with 100+100 nt paired-end reads. To prevent cross-contamination, the mother and child libraries were prepared one month apart and sequenced in separate runs. Between about 500,000 and 2,100,000 distinct TCR beta clonotypes were identified per donor. Naive TCR beta clonotypes were estimated from low-frequency clonotypes matched to each donor's FACS-determined naive share, without sorting.

This receptor was taken from a boy under 18 in good health. Input material: blood. The receptor chain draws on TRBV7-3 and TRBJ1-1, with the D gene uncertain. For the CDR3, the sequence is CASSLTGGNTEAFF. DNA sequence: TGTGCCAGCAGCTTAACGGGAGGGAACACTGAAGCTTTCTTT.